This T cell receptor beta chain comes out of a study of blood T cell repertoires in COVID-19. Study-level background: Acute and convalescent COVID-19 samples came from the United States, Italy and Spain.

Repertoires were generated with immunoSEQ multiplex PCR, while TCRdb's copy carries only in-frame clones and drops some. Found here are about 50,000 clones, roughly 88% of them singletons; the top ten hold roughly 2%. Deletions cut 0 bases from V and 1 base from J, with 9 bases between. CDR1 and CDR2 from the germline V gene are LGHNA and YNFKEQ. The CDR3 is 15 amino acids. This sequence was found in a woman between 55 and 75 years old with acute or convalescent COVID-19. The specimen was peripheral blood. V is TRBV4-2 and J is TRBJ2-5, with D possibly being TRBD2 (6 bases). The CDR3 loop reads CASSQDTRGQETQYF. CDR3 DNA sequence: TGTGCCAGCAGCCAAGATACGCGGGGCCAAGAGACCCAGTACTTC.